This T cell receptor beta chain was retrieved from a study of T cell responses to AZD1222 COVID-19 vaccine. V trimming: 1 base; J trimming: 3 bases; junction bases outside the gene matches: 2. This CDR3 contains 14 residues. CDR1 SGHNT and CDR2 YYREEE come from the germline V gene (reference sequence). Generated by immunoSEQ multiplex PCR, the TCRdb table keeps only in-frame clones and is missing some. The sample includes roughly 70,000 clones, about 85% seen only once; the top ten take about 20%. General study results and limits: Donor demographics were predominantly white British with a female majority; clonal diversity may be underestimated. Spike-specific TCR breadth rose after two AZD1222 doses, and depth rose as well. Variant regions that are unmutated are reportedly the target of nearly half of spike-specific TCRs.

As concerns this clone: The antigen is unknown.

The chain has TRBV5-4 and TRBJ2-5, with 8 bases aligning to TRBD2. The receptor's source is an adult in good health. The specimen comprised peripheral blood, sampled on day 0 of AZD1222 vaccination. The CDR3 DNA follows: TGTGCCAGCAGCTTGTCAGCGGGAGAAGAGACCCAGTACTTC. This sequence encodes CASSLSAGEETQYF.